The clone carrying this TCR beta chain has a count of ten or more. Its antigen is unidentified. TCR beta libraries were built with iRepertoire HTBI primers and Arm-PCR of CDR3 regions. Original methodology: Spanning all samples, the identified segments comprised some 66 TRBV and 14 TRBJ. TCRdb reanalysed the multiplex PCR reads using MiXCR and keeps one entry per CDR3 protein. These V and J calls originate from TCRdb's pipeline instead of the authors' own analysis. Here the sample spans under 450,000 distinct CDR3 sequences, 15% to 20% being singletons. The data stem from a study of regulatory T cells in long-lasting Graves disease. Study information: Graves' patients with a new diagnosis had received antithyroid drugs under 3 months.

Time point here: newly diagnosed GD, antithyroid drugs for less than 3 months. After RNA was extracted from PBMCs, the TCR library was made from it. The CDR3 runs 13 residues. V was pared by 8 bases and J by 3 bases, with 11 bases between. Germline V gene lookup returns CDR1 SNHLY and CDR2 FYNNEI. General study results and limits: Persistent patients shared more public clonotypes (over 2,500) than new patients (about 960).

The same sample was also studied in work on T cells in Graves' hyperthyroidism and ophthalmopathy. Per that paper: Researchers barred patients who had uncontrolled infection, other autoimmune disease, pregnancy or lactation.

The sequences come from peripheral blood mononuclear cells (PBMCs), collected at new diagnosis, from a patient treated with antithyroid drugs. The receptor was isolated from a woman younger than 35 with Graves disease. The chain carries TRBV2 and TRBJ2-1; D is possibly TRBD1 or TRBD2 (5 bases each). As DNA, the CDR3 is TGTGCCAGCGAACCGGGACGCTACAATGAGCAGTTCTTC. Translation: CASEPGRYNEQFF.